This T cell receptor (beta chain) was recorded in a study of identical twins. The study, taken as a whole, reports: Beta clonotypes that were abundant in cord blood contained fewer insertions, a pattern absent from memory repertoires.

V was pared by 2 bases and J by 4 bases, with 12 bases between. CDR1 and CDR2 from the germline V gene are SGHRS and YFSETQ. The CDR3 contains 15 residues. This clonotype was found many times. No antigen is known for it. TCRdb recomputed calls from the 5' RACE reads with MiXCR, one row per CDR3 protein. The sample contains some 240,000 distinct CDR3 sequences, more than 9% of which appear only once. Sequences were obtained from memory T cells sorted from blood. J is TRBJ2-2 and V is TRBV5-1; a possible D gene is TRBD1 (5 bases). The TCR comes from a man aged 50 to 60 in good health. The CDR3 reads CASSFGQGSTGELFF. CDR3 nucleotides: TGCGCCAGCAGCTTTGGCCAGGGTAGCACCGGGGAGCTGTTTTTT.